The 29 T cell receptor beta chains listed next were all sequenced from one sample in a study of blood T cell repertoires in COVID-19. Profiling relied on immunoSEQ multiplex PCR, and the TCRdb table lists in-frame clones only, not all of them. This table has some 73,000 clones, about 85% appearing once. Sequencing was done on a sample of peripheral blood. These receptors came from an elderly woman with active or convalescent COVID-19.

The chain combines TRBV5-1 with TRBJ1-4; 9 nucleotides line up with TRBD1. CDR1 and CDR2 (germline): SGHRS, YFSETQ. This CDR3 is built from 15 residues. Trimming took 0 bases from V and 6 from J; bases not matched to a gene: 3. The CDR3 loop reads CASSLAGQGYEKLFF. CDR3 coding DNA: TGCGCCAGCAGCTTGGCGGGACAGGGATATGAAAAACTGTTTTTT.

This chain uses TRBV6-6 with TRBJ2-1; 11 bases align to TRBD1. The CDR3 contains 15 residues. V gave up 4 bases and J gave up 7 bases; unmatched junction bases: 6. Germline V CDR1 and CDR2: MNHNY, SVGAGI (reference sequence). The CDR3 spells CASSSGTGGRNEQFF. The CDR3 nucleotides read TGTGCCAGCAGTTCCGGGACAGGGGGAAGGAATGAGCAGTTCTTC.

This chain uses TRBV19 with TRBJ1-5, with TRBD1 as a possible D gene (5 bases). This CDR3 is built from 13 residues. Trimming cost V 5 bases and J 12 bases, with 17 bases left between them. Germline V CDR1 and CDR2: LNHDA, SQIVND (reference sequence). This CDR3 reads CASSGGGGGDQHF. DNA of the CDR3: TGTGCCAGTAGTGGAGGCGGCGGGGGGGACCAGCATTTT. The whole variable domain, remainder taken from reference TRBV19 and TRBJ1-5, is DGGITQSPKYLFRKEGQNVTLSCEQNLNHDAMYWYRQDPGQGLRLIYYSQIVNDFQKGDIAEGYSVSREKKESFPLTVTSAQKNPTAFYLCASSGGGGGDQHFGDGTRLSIL.

The chain joins TRBV5-4 to TRBJ1-4; D gene unclear. The V and J ends lost 3 bases and 10 bases respectively, with 13 bases between them. CDR1 and CDR2 from the germline V gene are SGHNT and YYREEE (reference sequence). The CDR3 is 13 residues long. CDR3 protein: CASSYGGGGKLFF. DNA of the CDR3: TGTGCCAGCAGCTACGGAGGAGGAGGAAAACTGTTTTTT.

V and J are TRBV4-3 and TRBJ1-1; D is unclear. This CDR3 has 14 residues. Deletions cut 1 base from V and 1 base from J, with 7 bases between. The germline gives CDR1 LGHNA, CDR2 YSLEER. In DNA form, the CDR3 reads TGCGCCAGCAGCCAAGTTTCCGGGAACACTGAAGCTTTCTTT. The encoded protein is CASSQVSGNTEAFF.

This clone has only a few counts. The chain recombines TRBV5-1 with TRBJ1-4; TRBD1 aligns across 7 bases. With 1 base clipped from V and 5 bases from J, the junction kept 8 bases outside the gene matches. Per germline, CDR1 SGHRS and CDR2 YFSETQ. The CDR3 is 16 residues long. The CDR3 DNA sequence: TGCGCCAGCAGCTTGTTAGGGGGCGGTCAAAATGAAAAACTGTTTTTT. As protein: CASSLLGGGQNEKLFF.

A note on this clone: This specimen includes other DNA sequences encoding the same CDR3. This chain uses TRBV5-1 with TRBJ2-7, with TRBD2 matching over 9 bases. Germline loops: CDR1 SGHRS, CDR2 YFSETQ. This CDR3 spans 14 amino acids. With V trimmed by 2 bases and J by 6 bases, 6 bases remained unmatched. The CDR3 nucleotides read TGCGCCAGCAGCTTCTTAGCGGGGGAGGGCGAGCAGTACTTC. Residues: CASSFLAGEGEQYF. The whole variable domain, filled in from reference TRBV5-1 and TRBJ2-7, reads KAGVTQTPRYLIKTRGQQVTLSCSPISGHRSVSWYQQTPGQGLQFLFEYFSETQRNKGNFPGRFSGRQFSNSRSEMNVSTLELGDSALYLCASSFLAGEGEQYFGPGTRLTVT.

The J gene is TRBJ1-2, the V gene TRBV28; D might be TRBD1 (6 bases). This CDR3 region has 13 residues. CDR1 is MDHEN and CDR2 is SYDVKM in the germline V gene. Between the trimmed V and J ends, which lost 3 bases and 4 bases, there was a span of 9 bases. The CDR3 loop reads CASSLRGPYGYTF. The DNA of the CDR3 is TGTGCCAGCAGTTTGCGGGGGCCCTATGGCTACACCTTC.

The chain employs TRBV24-1 and TRBJ2-2; possibly TRBD1 for D (6 bases). V was cut by 4 bases and J by 6 bases, with 14 bases left in between. CDR1 and CDR2 from the germline V gene are KGHDR and SFDVKD. The CDR3 is 15 residues long. CDR3: CATSDPDSFAGELFF. CDR3 coding DNA: TGTGCCACCAGTGACCCGGACAGCTTCGCCGGGGAGCTGTTTTTT.

The chain uses TRBV20-1 and TRBJ2-5; D may be TRBD1 or TRBD2 (5 bases each). V shed 5 bases and J shed 4 bases, with 17 bases lying between them. From germline, CDR1 is DFQATT and CDR2 SNEGSKA (reference sequence). CDR3 length equals 14 residues. The CDR3 DNA follows: TGCAGTGCTGGTGACAGCGCTGGGAGAGAGACCCAGTACTTC. Encoded protein: CSAGDSAGRETQYF.

This sequence joins TRBV6-2 or TRBV6-3 and TRBJ2-2, with TRBD2 as a possible D gene (7 bases). The length of the CDR3 is 14 residues. Trimming took off 4 bases at V and 6 bases at J, with 12 bases between the two ends. Germline V gives CDR1 MNHEY, CDR2 SVGEGT. In nucleotides, the CDR3 is TGTGCCAGCAGTTGGGGGGGCTCTGCCGGGGAGCTGTTTTTT. Translated: CASSWGGSAGELFF.

The V gene is TRBV18, the J gene TRBJ2-2; D gene unclear. The CDR3 spans 12 residues. Germline V lookup: CDR1 KGHSH, CDR2 LQKENI. V was clipped by 4 bases and J by 6 bases, with 6 bases between them. The CDR3 DNA sequence: TGTGCCAGCTCACGATACTCCGGGGAGCTGTTTTTT. The encoded protein is CASSRYSGELFF. Full variable domain (remainder filled in from reference TRBV18 and TRBJ2-2): NAGVMQNPRHLVRRRGQEARLRCSPMKGHSHVYWYRQLPEEGLKFMVYLQKENIIDESGMPKERFSAEFPKEGPSILRIQQVVRGDSAAYFCASSRYSGELFFGEGSRLTVL.

The chain couples TRBV28 to TRBJ2-2; TRBD2 might be the D (5 bases). Trimming shortened V by 6 bases and J by 6 bases, and 14 bases separated the two germline ends. Germline CDR1 MDHEN, CDR2 SYDVKM. The CDR3 sequence is 14 residues long. Written as DNA, the CDR3 is TGTGCCAGCAGCTCCTTCTGGGGAGCCGGGGAGCTGTTTTTT. Amino acid sequence: CASSSFWGAGELFF.

The chain combines TRBV5-1 with TRBJ2-3, with 12 nucleotides matching TRBD2. With V trimmed by 3 bases and J by 6 bases, 5 bases remained unmatched. This CDR3 spans 15 amino acids. The germline V gene has CDR1 SGHRS and CDR2 YFSETQ. Here the CDR3 reads CASSSSGGAGDTQYF. The DNA of the CDR3 is TGCGCCAGCAGCTCTAGCGGGGGGGCGGGCGATACGCAGTATTTT.

V is TRBV6-5 and J is TRBJ1-1; TRBD1 matches at 9 bases. This CDR3 comprises 16 residues. Germline V gives CDR1 MNHEY, CDR2 SVGAGI. The V segment lost 4 bases and the J segment 4 bases; nucleotides outside the gene matches: 10. CDR3 nucleotide sequence: TGTGCCAGCAGTTCGCTAAGACAGGGGGGCATCACTGAAGCTTTCTTT. This gives the protein CASSSLRQGGITEAFF.

The chain employs TRBV11-1 and TRBJ2-7; TRBD2 agrees at 12 bases. V lost 7 bases to trimming and J lost 0 bases; unmatched junction nucleotides: 4. The CDR3 has 15 residues. Germline lookup yields CDR1 SGHAT and CDR2 FQDESV (reference sequence). Here the CDR3 reads CASTRLAGDSYEQYF. The CDR3 nucleotides are TGTGCCAGCACCCGACTAGCGGGGGACTCCTACGAGCAGTACTTC.

In this sample, this clone turned up once. The chain uses TRBV20-1 and TRBJ2-4; the D gene is possibly TRBD1 (6 bases). The CDR3 is made up of 14 amino acids. Germline CDR1 DFQATT, CDR2 SNEGSKA (reference sequence). The V gene lost 3 bases and the J gene lost 6 bases, with 15 bases spanning the gap. In DNA form, the CDR3 reads TGCAGTGCTAGTAAAATGACAGGAGCAAACATTCAGTACTTC. Translating it yields CSASKMTGANIQYF.

The chain joins TRBV7-6 to TRBJ1-2, with D perhaps TRBD1 (5 bases). The length of the CDR3 is 16 residues. CDR1 SGHVS and CDR2 FNYEAQ come from the germline V gene. With 5 bases removed from V and 7 bases from J, the gap between germline ends came to 23 bases. CDR3 coding DNA: TGTGCCAGCAGCCCTACGCCGGGAGGGGTGTACGGTGGCTACACCTTC. Its translation is CASSPTPGGVYGGYTF.

The chain employs TRBV27 and TRBJ1-5; D not certain. The V and J ends lost 6 bases and 2 bases respectively, with 11 bases between them. CDR3 length: 14 amino acids. The germline gives CDR1 MNHEY, CDR2 SMNVEV (reference sequence). DNA for the CDR3: TGTGCCAGCAGCCCCGGGGTTGGCAATCAGCCCCAGCATTTT. Amino acids: CASSPGVGNQPQHF.

This sequence joins TRBV27 and TRBJ2-3; possible D gene TRBD2, 6 bases. CDR3 length equals 14 residues. V was trimmed by 3 bases and J by 4 bases, leaving 11 bases between them. The germline V gene has CDR1 MNHEY and CDR2 SMNVEV (reference sequence). The CDR3 sequence: CASSFGLAADTQYF. CDR3 DNA: TGTGCCAGCAGTTTCGGGTTAGCGGCAGATACGCAGTATTTT.

This chain uses TRBV5-1 with TRBJ1-2, with D tentatively TRBD1 (6 bases). Looked up from germline, CDR1 is SGHRS and CDR2 is YFSETQ. With 4 bases removed from V and 0 bases from J, the gap between germline ends came to 19 bases. The CDR3 sequence is 17 residues long. The CDR3 protein is CASSPSSGTTANYGYTF. The CDR3 DNA reads TGCGCCAGCAGCCCCTCTTCCGGGACAACCGCTAACTATGGCTACACCTTC. The whole variable domain, remainder taken from reference TRBV5-1 and TRBJ1-2, is KAGVTQTPRYLIKTRGQQVTLSCSPISGHRSVSWYQQTPGQGLQFLFEYFSETQRNKGNFPGRFSGRQFSNSRSEMNVSTLELGDSALYLCASSPSSGTTANYGYTFGSGTRLTVV.

The chain carries TRBV9 and TRBJ2-3, with TRBD2 matching over 8 bases. The CDR3 extends over 17 amino acids. Germline-derived CDR1 and CDR2 are SGDLS and YYNGEE. The J segment lost 2 bases and the V segment lost 4 bases, leaving 12 bases of the junction unmatched. The CDR3 nucleotides are TGTGCCAGCAGCCCTCGCGGGGGAGCGGGGGACACAGATACGCAGTATTTT. Protein: CASSPRGGAGDTDTQYF.

The chain combines TRBV5-5 with TRBJ1-1; D remains unclear. The CDR3 is made up of 15 amino acids. The germline gives CDR1 SGHKS, CDR2 YYEKEE (reference sequence). V lost 4 bases, J lost 3 bases, and 16 bases lay in between. The CDR3 nucleotides are TGTGCCAGCAGCCCCCGGGAGGGAAGGGACACTGAAGCTTTCTTT. It yields the protein CASSPREGRDTEAFF.

The chain carries TRBV27 and TRBJ2-5; TRBD2 matches at 14 bases. The CDR3 runs 16 residues. J lost 3 bases, V lost 3 bases, and 3 bases had no gene match. CDR1 MNHEY and CDR2 SMNVEV come from the germline V gene (reference sequence). CDR3 residues: CASSFGLAGGKETQYF. Here the CDR3 DNA reads TGTGCCAGCAGTTTCGGACTAGCGGGGGGTAAAGAGACCCAGTACTTC.

The chain combines TRBV29-1 with TRBJ1-2; no clear D gene. Germline CDR1 and CDR2: SQVTM and ANQGSEA. With 3 bases removed from V and 1 base from J, the gap between germline ends came to 9 bases. The CDR3 has 13 residues. The CDR3 sequence: CSVDARYNYGYTF. The CDR3, as DNA: TGCAGCGTTGACGCACGGTATAACTATGGCTACACCTTC.

V usage is TRBV29-1 and J usage is TRBJ2-1; 7 nucleotides match TRBD2. CDR1 SQVTM and CDR2 ANQGSEA come from the germline V gene. The CDR3 is made up of 12 amino acids. Losses at the gene ends were 1 base for V and 8 bases for J; bases not matched to a gene: 2. The DNA for the CDR3 is TGCAGCGTTGAAGGACTAGCTGATGAGCAGTTCTTC. Translated, it gives CSVEGLADEQFF.

CDR3: CASSVPASGGAIIGDTQYF. DNA of the CDR3: TGTGCCAGCAGCGTCCCGGCTAGCGGGGGGGCTATTATTGGGGATACGCAGTATTTT. This chain uses TRBV9 with TRBJ2-3; 12 bases agree with TRBD2. The CDR3 has 19 residues. The germline CDR1 and CDR2 sequences are SGDLS and YYNGEE. After removal of 2 bases from V and 6 bases from J, the junction contained 16 bases not matched to a gene. Full variable domain (rest looked up from reference TRBV9 and TRBJ2-3): DSGVTQTPKHLITATGQRVTLRCSPRSGDLSVYWYQQSLDQGLQFLIQYYNGEERAKGNILERFSAQQFPDLHSELNLSSLELGDSALYFCASSVPASGGAIIGDTQYFGPGTRLTVL.

The chain recombines TRBV3-1 (or the pseudogene TRBV3-2) with TRBJ2-7; 7 nucleotides match TRBD1. CDR3 length: 15 residues. CDR1 LGHDT and CDR2 YNNKEL come from the germline V gene (reference sequence). The V gene end was trimmed by 1 base and the J gene end by 4 bases; junction bases not matched to a gene: 7. In DNA, the CDR3 is TGTGCCAGCAGCCAAGGGGACAGACGATTGTACGAGCAGTACTTC. Protein sequence: CASSQGDRRLYEQYF.

The chain combines TRBV6-5 with TRBJ1-6; D is ambiguous. CDR3 length: 15 residues. Trimming removed 7 bases from V and 8 bases from J, with 18 bases in between. Germline CDR1 reads MNHEY; CDR2 reads SVGAGI. CDR3 sequence reads: CASTPSRWGDSPLHF. In nucleotides, the CDR3 is TGTGCCAGCACCCCTTCGAGGTGGGGAGATTCACCCCTCCACTTT.